This TCR beta chain stems from a study of T-cell memory formation after mild COVID-19. Overall study findings and caveats: Clones from the second wave (peaking day 37) had unconfirmed SARS-CoV-2 specificity. Contracting CD8+ clones were enriched in EMRA, CD4+ mainly in CM and EM.

The CDR3 is 17 residues long. J gave up 2 bases and V 4 bases, and 11 bases lay outside the gene matches. CDR1 SEHNR and CDR2 FQNEAQ come from the germline V gene (reference sequence). TCRdb fed the 5' RACE reads into MiXCR, producing one record per CDR3 protein. The sample lists just over 350,000 distinct CDR3 sequences; 13% to 15% were seen once. This clonotype was seen a handful of times. Its antigen is not known. The specimen sequenced was PBMCs or a T cell subset sorted from them (not recorded which). The sequence was obtained from a man aged 18 to 29 who had mild COVID-19 (a few samples of this study predate the infection). Cell type and time point are not known. The J gene is TRBJ2-5, the V gene TRBV7-9, with TRBD1 identical over 9 bases. The CDR3 DNA is TGTGCCAGCAGCTGGGGTTCCGGGACAGGGTTACAAGAGACCCAGTACTTC. Its translation is CASSWGSGTGLQETQYF.